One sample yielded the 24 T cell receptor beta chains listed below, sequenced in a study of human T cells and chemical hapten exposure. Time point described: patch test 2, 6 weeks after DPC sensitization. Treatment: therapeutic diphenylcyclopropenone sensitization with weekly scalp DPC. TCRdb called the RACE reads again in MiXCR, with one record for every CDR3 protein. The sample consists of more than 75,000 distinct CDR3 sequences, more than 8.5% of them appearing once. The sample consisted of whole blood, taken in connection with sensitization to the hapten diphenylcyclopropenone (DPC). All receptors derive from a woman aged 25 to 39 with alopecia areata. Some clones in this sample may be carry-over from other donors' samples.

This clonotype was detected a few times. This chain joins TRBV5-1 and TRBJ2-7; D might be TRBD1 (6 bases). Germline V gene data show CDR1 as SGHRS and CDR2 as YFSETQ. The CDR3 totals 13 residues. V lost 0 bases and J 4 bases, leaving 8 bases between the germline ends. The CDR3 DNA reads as TGCGCCAGCAGCTTGGGTACAGGGTACGAGCAGTACTTC. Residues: CASSLGTGYEQYF.

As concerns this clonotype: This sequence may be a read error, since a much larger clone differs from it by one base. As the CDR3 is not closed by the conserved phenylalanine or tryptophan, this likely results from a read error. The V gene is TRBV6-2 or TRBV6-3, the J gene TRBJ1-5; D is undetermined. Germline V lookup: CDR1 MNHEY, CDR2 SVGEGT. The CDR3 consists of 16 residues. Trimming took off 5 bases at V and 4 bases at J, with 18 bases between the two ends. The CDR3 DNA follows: TGTGCCAGCAGTCCCCCCGGGTCAGTCAAGAATCAGCCCCAGCATTCT. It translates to CASSPPGSVKNQPQHS.

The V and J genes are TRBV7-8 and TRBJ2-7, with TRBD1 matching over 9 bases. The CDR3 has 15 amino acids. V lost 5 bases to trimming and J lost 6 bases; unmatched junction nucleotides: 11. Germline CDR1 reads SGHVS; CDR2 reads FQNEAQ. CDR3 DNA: TGTGCCAGCAGCCCCGGGACAGGGTCCCTTCCCGAGCAGTACTTC. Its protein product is CASSPGTGSLPEQYF.

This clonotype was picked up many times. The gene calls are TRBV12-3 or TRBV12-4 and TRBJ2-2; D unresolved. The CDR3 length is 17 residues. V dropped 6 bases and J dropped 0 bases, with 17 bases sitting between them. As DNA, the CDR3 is TGTGCCAGCAGCACCGACCGGGCAGGCGCGAACACCGGGGAGCTGTTTTTT. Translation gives CASSTDRAGANTGELFF.

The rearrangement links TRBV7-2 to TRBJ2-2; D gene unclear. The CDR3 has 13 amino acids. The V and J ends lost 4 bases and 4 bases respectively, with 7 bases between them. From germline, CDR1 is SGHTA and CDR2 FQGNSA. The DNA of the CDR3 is TGTGCCAGCAGCTGGACCATCACCGGGGAGCTGTTTTTT. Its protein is CASSWTITGELFF.

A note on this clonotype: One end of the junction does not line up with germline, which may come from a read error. CDR3 protein: CASNQDAVTYEQYF. The DNA for the CDR3 is TGTGCCAGCAACCAAGATGCGGTCACCTACGAGCAGTACTTC. The chain carries TRBV14 and TRBJ2-7; the D is unclear. Germline CDR1 reads SGHDN; CDR2 reads FVKESK. CDR3 length: 14 amino acids.

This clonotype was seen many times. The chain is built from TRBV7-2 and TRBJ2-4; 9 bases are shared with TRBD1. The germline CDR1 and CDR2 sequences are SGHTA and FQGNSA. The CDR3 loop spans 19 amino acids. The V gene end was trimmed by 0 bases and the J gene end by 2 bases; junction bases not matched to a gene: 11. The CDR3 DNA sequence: TGTGCCAGCAGCTTAGCCATCTTGGGACAGGGTAATTCCAAAAACATTCAGTACTTC. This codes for CASSLAILGQGNSKNIQYF.

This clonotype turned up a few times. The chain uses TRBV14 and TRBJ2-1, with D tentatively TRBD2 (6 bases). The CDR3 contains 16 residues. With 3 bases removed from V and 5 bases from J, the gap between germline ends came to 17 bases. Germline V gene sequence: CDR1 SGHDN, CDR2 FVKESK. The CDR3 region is CASSQTQGLPNNEQFF. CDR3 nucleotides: TGTGCCAGCAGCCAGACTCAAGGACTACCTAACAATGAGCAGTTCTTC.

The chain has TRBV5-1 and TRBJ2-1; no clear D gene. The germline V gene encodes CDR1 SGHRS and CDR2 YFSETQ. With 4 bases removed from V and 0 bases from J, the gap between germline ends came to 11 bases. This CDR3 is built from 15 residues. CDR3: CASSPRPTSYNEQFF. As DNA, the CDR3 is TGCGCCAGCAGCCCGCGGCCGACCTCCTACAATGAGCAGTTCTTC.

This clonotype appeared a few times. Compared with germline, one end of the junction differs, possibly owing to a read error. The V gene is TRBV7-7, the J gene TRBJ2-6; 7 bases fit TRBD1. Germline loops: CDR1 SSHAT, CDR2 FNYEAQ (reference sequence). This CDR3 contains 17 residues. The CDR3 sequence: CASSTGTAGTGANVLTF. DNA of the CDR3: TGTGCTAGCAGCACCGGGACAGCAGGGACTGGGGCCAACGTCCTGACTTTC.

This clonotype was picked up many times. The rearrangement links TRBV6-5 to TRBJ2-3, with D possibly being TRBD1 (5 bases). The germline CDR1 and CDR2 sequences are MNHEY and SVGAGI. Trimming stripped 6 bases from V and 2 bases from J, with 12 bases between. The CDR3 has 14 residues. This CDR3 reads CASRSTEFTDTQYF. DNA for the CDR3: TGTGCCAGCAGGTCGACAGAATTCACAGATACGCAGTATTTT.

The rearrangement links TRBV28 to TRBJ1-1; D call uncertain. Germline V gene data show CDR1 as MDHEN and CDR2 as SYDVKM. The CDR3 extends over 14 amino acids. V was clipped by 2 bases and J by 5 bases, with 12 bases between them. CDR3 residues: CASSLGYTGTEAFF. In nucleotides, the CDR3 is TGTGCCAGCAGTTTAGGTTATACGGGTACTGAAGCTTTCTTT.

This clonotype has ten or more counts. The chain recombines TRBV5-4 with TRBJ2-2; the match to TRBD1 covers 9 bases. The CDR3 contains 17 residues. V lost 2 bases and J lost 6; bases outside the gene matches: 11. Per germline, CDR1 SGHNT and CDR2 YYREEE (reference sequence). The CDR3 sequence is CASSFSPGQGWAGELFF. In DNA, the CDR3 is TGTGCCAGCAGCTTTTCCCCCGGACAGGGGTGGGCCGGGGAGCTGTTTTTT.

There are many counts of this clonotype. This chain's CDR3 is CASSAMALYGYTF. The DNA of the CDR3 is TGTGCCAGCAGCGCTATGGCCCTCTATGGCTACACCTTC. The chain joins TRBV11-1 to TRBJ1-2; no clear D gene. The germline V gene has CDR1 SGHAT and CDR2 FQDESV (reference sequence). This CDR3 is built from 13 residues. The V end was cut by 5 bases, the J end by 4 bases, with 11 bases between.

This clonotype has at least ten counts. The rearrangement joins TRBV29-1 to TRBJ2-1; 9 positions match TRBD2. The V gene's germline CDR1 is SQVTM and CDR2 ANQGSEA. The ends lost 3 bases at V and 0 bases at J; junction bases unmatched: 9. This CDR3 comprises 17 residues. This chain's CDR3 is CSVDYLAGARSYNEQFF. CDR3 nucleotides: TGCAGCGTTGATTATTTAGCGGGAGCCCGCTCCTACAATGAGCAGTTCTTC.

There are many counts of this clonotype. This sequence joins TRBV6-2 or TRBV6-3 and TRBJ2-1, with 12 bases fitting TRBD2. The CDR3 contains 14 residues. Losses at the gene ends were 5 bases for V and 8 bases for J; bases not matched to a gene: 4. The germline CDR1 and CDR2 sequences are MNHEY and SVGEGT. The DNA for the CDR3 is TGTGCCAGCAGTAGACTAGCGGGAGTCCATGAGCAGTTCTTC. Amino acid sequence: CASSRLAGVHEQFF.

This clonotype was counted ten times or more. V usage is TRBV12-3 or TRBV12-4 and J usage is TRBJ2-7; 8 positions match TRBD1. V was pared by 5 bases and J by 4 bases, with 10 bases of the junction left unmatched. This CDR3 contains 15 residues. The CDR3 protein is CASSQYQGARYEQYF. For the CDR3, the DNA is TGTGCCAGCAGTCAATACCAGGGGGCTCGGTACGAGCAGTACTTC.

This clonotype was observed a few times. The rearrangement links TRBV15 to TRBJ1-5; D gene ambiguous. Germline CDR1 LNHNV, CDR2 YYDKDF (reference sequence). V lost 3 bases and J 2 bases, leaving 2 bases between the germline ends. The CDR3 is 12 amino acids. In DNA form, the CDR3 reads TGTGCCACCAGCAGCGGCAATCAGCCCCAGCATTTT. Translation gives CATSSGNQPQHF.

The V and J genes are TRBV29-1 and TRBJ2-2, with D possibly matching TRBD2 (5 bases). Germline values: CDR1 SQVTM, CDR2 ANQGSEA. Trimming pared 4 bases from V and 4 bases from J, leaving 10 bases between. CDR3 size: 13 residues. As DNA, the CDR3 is TGCAGCGTTGCTCGGGATACCACCGGGGAGCTGTTTTTT. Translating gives CSVARDTTGELFF.

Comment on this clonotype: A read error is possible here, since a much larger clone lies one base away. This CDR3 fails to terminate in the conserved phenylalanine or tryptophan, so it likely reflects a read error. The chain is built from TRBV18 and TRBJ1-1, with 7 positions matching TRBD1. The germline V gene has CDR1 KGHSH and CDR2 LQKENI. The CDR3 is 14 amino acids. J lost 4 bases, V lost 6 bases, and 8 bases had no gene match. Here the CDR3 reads CASSRTGQTTEAFL. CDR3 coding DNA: TGTGCCAGCTCGCGGACGGGACAGACCACTGAAGCTTTCTTA.

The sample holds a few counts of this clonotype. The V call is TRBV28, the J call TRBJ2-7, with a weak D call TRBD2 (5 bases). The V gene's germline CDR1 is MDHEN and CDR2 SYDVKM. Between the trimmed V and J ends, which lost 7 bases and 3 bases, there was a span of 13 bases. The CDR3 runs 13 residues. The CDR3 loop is CASIEQGGYEQYF. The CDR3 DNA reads TGTGCCAGCATCGAACAAGGAGGCTACGAGCAGTACTTC.

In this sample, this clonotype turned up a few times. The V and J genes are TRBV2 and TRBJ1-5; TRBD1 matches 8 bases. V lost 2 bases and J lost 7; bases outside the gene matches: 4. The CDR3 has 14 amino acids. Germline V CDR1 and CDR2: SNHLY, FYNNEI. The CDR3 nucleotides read TGTGCCAGCAGTGAAACAGGGGGTAGGCAGCCCCAGCATTTT. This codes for CASSETGGRQPQHF.

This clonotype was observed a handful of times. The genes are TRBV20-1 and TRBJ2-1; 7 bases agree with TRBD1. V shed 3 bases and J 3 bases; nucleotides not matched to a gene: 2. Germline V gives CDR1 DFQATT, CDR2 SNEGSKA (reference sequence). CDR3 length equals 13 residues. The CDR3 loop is CSASRDSYNEQFF. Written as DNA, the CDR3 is TGCAGTGCTAGTCGGGACAGCTACAATGAGCAGTTCTTC.

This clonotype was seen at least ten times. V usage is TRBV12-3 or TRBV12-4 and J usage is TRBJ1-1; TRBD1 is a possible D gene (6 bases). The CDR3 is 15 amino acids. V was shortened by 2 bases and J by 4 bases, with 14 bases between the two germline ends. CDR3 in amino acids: CASSLNGQGSTEAFF. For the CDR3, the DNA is TGTGCCAGCAGTTTAAACGGGCAGGGGAGCACTGAAGCTTTCTTT.